Listed here are 8 T cell receptor beta chains from one sample, sequenced in a study of naive and memory T cell subsets. Notes on the study in general: Possibly reflecting memory cells re-expressing CD45RA, a few larger clonotypes occurred in naive repertoires, especially CD8.

An equimolar mix of two oligonucleotides served as the beta constant-region primer for TRBC1 and TRBC2. The ligated cDNA underwent four PCR rounds using SP2 and nested alpha and beta constant-region primers. A single record per CDR3 protein comes from TCRdb applying MiXCR to the UMI-ligation and nested PCR reads. The sample contains 130,000 to 150,000 distinct CDR3 sequences, over 20% of which appear only once. These receptors have no known antigen. The sample comprised naive CD4+ T cells from blood. The receptors derive from a human donor in good health.

The chain uses TRBV7-7 and TRBJ2-2; 13 bases match TRBD2. The CDR3 contains 15 residues. The ends lost 4 bases at V and 8 bases at J; junction bases unmatched: 4. CDR1 is SSHAT and CDR2 is FNYEAQ in the germline V gene (reference sequence). As DNA, the CDR3 is TGTGCCAGCAGCTACGGGACTAGCGGGACGGGGGAGCTGTTTTTT. Protein product: CASSYGTSGTGELFF.

J is TRBJ2-1 and V is TRBV6-2 or TRBV6-3; 15 nucleotides agree with TRBD2. The CDR3 has 17 amino acids. The germline gives CDR1 MNHEY, CDR2 SVGEGT. V lost 6 bases to trimming and J lost 5 bases; unmatched junction nucleotides: 8. CDR3 nucleotide sequence: TGTGCCAGCAGGTTAAGGACTAGCGGGAGGGTCCACAATGAGCAGTTCTTC. Residues: CASRLRTSGRVHNEQFF.

This clonotype appeared a few times. The genes are TRBV10-3 and TRBJ2-7, with D uncertain. Germline CDR1 is ENHRY and CDR2 is SYGVKD. Between the trimmed V and J ends, which lost 0 bases and 7 bases, there was a span of 10 bases. The CDR3 is 13 residues long. DNA for the CDR3: TGTGCCATCAGTGAGTCGGAATATAGGGAGCAGTACTTC. Translating gives CAISESEYREQYF.

The chain recombines TRBV6-1 with TRBJ2-7, with TRBD1 as a possible D gene (6 bases). Per germline, CDR1 MNHNS and CDR2 SASEGT. This CDR3 comprises 14 residues. V was shortened by 8 bases and J by 2 bases, with 16 bases between the two germline ends. The CDR3 protein is CASGFSGQTYEQYF. CDR3 DNA: TGTGCCAGCGGATTTTCGGGACAAACCTACGAGCAGTACTTC.

This clonotype was observed a few times. This chain links TRBV28 with TRBJ2-6; D is ambiguous. V gave up 4 bases and J gave up 2 bases, with 12 bases separating them. This CDR3 region has 16 residues. Germline V gives CDR1 MDHEN, CDR2 SYDVKM. DNA for the CDR3: TGTGCCAGCAGTTCCCATAAGTCCCCTGGGGCCAACGTCCTGACTTTC. Its protein product is CASSSHKSPGANVLTF.

The V gene is TRBV6-7, the J gene TRBJ2-5, with D possibly TRBD2 on 6 matching bases. TRBV6-7 is an ORF for which the function is uncertain. V lost 2 bases, J lost 5 bases, and 12 bases lay in between. The CDR3 spans 14 residues. DNA for the CDR3: TGTGCCAGCAGTTACGAGGAGGAGGGGGAGACCCAGTACTTC. Translation: CASSYEEEGETQYF.

In this sample, this clonotype turned up a few times. The V call is TRBV20-1, the J call TRBJ2-7; 12 nucleotides match TRBD2. The V gene end was trimmed by 3 bases and the J gene end by 8 bases; junction bases not matched to a gene: 8. Per the germline V gene, CDR1 is DFQATT and CDR2 is SNEGSKA (reference sequence). This CDR3 is 14 amino acids long. The CDR3 bases are TGCAGTGCTAGCCTCCCTAGCGGGAGGGAACAGCAGTACTTC. Its translation is CSASLPSGREQQYF.

This clonotype came up a few times. This rearrangement joins TRBV7-9 to TRBJ2-7; 9 bases align to TRBD2. V shed 5 bases and J 5 bases; nucleotides not matched to a gene: 13. Germline V CDR1 and CDR2: SEHNR, FQNEAQ (reference sequence). This CDR3 is built from 16 residues. CDR3 sequence: CASSQSGTSTVHEQYF. Here the CDR3 DNA reads TGTGCCAGCAGCCAGTCCGGGACTAGCACGGTCCACGAGCAGTACTTC.